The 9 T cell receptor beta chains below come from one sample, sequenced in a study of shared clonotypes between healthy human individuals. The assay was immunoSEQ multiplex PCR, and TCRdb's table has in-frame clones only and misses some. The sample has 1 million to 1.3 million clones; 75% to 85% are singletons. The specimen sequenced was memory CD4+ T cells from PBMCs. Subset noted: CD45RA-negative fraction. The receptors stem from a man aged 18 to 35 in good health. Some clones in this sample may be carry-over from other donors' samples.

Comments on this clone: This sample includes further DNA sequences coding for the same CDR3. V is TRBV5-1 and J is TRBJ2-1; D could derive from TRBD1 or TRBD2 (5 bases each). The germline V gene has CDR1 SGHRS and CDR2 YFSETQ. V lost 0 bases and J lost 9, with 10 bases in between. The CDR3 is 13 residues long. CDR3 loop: CASSLGPGGEQFF. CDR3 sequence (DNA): TGCGCCAGCAGCTTGGGACCTGGGGGTGAGCAGTTCTTC.

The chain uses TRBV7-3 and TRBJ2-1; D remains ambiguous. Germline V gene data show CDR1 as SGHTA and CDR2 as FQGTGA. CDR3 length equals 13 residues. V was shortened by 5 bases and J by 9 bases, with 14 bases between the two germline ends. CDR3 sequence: CASSPQVGLEQFF. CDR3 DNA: TGTGCCAGCAGCCCTCAAGTGGGCCTTGAGCAGTTCTTC.

CDR3 bases: TGTGCCAGTAGTGTTACCGGGACAGGGTACAATGAGCAGTTCTTC. Amino acids: CASSVTGTGYNEQFF. The V call is TRBV19, the J call TRBJ2-1; 9 bases align to TRBD1. J was trimmed by 4 bases and V by 5 bases; bases with no gene match: 6. This CDR3 spans 15 amino acids. Germline V CDR1 and CDR2: LNHDA, SQIVND (reference sequence).

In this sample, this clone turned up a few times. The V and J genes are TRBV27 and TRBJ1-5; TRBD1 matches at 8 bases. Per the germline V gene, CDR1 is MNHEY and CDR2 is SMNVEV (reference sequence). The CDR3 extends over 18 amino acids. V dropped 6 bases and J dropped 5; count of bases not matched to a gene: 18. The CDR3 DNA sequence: TGTGCCAGCAGCCCTTCAGGGGGCGCGAGAGGGGGGGATCAGCCCCAGCATTTT. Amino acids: CASSPSGGARGGDQPQHF.

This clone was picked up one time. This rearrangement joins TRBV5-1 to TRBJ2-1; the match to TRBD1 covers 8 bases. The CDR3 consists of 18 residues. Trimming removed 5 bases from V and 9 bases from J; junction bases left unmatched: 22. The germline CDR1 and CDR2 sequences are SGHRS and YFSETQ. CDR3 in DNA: TGCGCCAGCAGTCAGACAGGGGAGCTGTCTAGCGTCGCGGGTGAGCAGTTCTTC. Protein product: CASSQTGELSSVAGEQFF.

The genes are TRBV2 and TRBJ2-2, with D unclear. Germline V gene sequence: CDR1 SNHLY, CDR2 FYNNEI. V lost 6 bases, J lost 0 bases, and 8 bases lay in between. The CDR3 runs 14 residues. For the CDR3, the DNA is TGTGCCAGCAGACCCTCGACGAACACCGGGGAGCTGTTTTTT. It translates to CASRPSTNTGELFF. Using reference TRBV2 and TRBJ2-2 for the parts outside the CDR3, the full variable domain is EPEVTQTPSHQVTQMGQEVILRCVPISNHLYFYWYRQILGQKVEFLVSFYNNEISEKSEIFDDQFSVERPDGSNFTLKIRSTKLEDSAMYFCASRPSTNTGELFFGEGSRLTVL.

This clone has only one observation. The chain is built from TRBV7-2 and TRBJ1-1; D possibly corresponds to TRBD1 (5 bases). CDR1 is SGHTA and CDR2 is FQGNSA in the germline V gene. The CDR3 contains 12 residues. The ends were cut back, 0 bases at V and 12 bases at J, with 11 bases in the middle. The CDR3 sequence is CASSLARGRPFF. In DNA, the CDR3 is TGTGCCAGCAGCTTAGCGCGGGGGAGGCCTTTCTTT.

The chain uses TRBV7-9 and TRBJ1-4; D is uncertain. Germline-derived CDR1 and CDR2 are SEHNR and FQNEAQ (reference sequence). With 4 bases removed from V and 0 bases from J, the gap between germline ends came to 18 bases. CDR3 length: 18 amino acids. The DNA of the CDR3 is TGTGCCAGCAGCTGGGAACGGCGGTCCGCAGCAACTAATGAAAAACTGTTTTTT. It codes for CASSWERRSAATNEKLFF.

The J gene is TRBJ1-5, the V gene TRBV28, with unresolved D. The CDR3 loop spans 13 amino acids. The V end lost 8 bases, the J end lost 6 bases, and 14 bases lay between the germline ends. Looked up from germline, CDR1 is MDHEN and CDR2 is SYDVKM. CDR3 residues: CASETSNGQPQHF. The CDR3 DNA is TGTGCCAGCGAAACCTCAAATGGTCAGCCCCAGCATTTT.